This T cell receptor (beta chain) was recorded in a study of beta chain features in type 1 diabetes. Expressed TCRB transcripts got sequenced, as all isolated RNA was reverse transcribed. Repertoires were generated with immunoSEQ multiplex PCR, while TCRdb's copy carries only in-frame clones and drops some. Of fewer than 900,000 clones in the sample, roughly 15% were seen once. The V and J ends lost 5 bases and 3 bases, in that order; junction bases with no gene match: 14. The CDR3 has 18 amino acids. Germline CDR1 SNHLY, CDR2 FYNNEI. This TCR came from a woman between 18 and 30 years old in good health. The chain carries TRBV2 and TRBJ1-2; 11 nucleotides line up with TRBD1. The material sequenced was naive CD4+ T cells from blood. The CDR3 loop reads CASSTGTGGAREYYGYTF. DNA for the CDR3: TGTGCCAGCAGTACCGGGACAGGGGGTGCCAGGGAATACTATGGCTACACCTTC.